Detailed here is one T cell receptor beta chain. The antigen is undetermined. This entry comes from a study of T cell repertoires in ileal Crohn's disease. Time point given: neoterminal ileum biopsy at postoperative endoscopy, about 6 months after surgery. Regarding the study as a whole: Active smokers at surgery had more clonal expansions than non-smokers.

V lost 0 bases, J lost 5 bases, and 13 bases lay in between. Germline V gives CDR1 LNHDA, CDR2 SQIVND (reference sequence). This CDR3 spans 15 amino acids. The assay was immunoSEQ multiplex PCR, and TCRdb's table has in-frame clones only and misses some. The sample has 3,500 to 4,500 clones; around 85% are singletons. Sequencing input: ileal tissue. The sequence derives from an adult with Crohn's disease. The rearrangement links TRBV19 to TRBJ2-5; TRBD2 is a possible D gene (7 bases). CDR3 DNA sequence: TGTGCCAGTAGTATAGACGGGGGGCCCCGGGAGACCCAGTACTTC. This gives the protein CASSIDGGPRETQYF. Full variable domain (rest looked up from reference TRBV19 and TRBJ2-5): DGGITQSPKYLFRKEGQNVTLSCEQNLNHDAMYWYRQDPGQGLRLIYYSQIVNDFQKGDIAEGYSVSREKKESFPLTVTSAQKNPTAFYLCASSIDGGPRETQYFGPGTRLLVL.